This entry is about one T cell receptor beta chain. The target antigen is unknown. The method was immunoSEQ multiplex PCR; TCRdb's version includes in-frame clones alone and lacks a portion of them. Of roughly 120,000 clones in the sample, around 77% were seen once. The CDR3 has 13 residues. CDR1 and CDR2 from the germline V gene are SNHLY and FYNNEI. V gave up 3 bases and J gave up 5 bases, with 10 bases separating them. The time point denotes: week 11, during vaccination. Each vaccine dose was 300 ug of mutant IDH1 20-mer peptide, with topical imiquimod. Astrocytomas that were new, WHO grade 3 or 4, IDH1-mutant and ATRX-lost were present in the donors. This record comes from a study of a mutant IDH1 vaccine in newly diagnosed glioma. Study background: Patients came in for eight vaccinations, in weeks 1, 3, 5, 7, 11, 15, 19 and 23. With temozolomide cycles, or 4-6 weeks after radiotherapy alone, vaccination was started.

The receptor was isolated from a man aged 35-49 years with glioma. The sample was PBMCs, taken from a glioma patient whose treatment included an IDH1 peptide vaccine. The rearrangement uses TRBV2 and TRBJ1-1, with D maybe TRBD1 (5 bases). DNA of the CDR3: TGTGCCAGCAGTGACCGGGGGTGGACTGAAGCTTTCTTT. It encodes CASSDRGWTEAFF. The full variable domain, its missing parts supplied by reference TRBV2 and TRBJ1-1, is EPEVTQTPSHQVTQMGQEVILRCVPISNHLYFYWYRQILGQKVEFLVSFYNNEISEKSEIFDDQFSVERPDGSNFTLKIRSTKLEDSAMYFCASSDRGWTEAFFGQGTRLTVV.